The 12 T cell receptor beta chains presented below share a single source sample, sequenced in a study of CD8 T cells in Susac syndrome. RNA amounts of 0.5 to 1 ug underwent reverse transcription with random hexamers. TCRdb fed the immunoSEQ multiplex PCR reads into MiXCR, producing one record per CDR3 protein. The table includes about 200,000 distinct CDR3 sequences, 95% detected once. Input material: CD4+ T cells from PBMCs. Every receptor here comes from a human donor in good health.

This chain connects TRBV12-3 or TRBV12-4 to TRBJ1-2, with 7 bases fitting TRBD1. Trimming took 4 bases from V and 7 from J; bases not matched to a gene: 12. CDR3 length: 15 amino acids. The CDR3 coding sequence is TGTGCCAGCAGTTACCTAACAGGACAGGATAGTGGCTACACCTTC. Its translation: CASSYLTGQDSGYTF.

The CDR3 spells CASSLVSLGVDGYTF. In nucleotides, the CDR3 is TGTGCCAGCAGTTTAGTCAGCCTCGGAGTGGATGGCTACACCTTC. The chain employs TRBV28 and TRBJ1-2; no reliable D call. CDR1 and CDR2 (germline): MDHEN, SYDVKM. Trimming removed 2 bases from V and 6 bases from J, with 16 bases in between. The CDR3 loop spans 15 amino acids.

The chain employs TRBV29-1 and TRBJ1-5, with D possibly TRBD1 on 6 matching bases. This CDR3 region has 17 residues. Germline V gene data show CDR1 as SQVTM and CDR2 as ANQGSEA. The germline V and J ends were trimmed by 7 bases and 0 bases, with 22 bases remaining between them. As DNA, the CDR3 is TGCAGCGCCCTGGGGTCCGGGGGGGGCTATAGCAATCAGCCCCAGCATTTT. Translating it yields CSALGSGGGYSNQPQHF.

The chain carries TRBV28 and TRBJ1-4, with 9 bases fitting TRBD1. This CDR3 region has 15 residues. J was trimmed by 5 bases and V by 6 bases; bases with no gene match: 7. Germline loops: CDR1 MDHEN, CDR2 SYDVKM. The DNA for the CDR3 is TGTGCCAGCAGCCGAGAGGGACAGGGCAATGAAAAACTGTTTTTT. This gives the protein CASSREGQGNEKLFF. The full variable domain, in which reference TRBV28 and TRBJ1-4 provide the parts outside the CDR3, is DVKVTQSSRYLVKRTGEKVFLECVQDMDHENMFWYRQDPGLGLRLIYFSYDVKMKEKGDIPEGYSVSREKKERFSLILESASTNQTSMYLCASSREGQGNEKLFFGSGTQLSVL.

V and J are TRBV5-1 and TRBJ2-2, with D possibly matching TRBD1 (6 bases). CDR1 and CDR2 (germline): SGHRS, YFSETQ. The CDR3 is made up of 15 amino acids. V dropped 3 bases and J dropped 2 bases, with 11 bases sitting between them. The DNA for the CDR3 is TGCGCCAGCAGCTCCGGGGACAAAAACACCGGGGAGCTGTTTTTT. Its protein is CASSSGDKNTGELFF.

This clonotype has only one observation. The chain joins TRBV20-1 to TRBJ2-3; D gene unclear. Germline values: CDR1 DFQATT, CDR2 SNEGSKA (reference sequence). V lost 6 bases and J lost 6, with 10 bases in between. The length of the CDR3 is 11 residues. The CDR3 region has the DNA TGCAGTGCCACGTACGGGGATACGCAGTATTTT. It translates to CSATYGDTQYF.

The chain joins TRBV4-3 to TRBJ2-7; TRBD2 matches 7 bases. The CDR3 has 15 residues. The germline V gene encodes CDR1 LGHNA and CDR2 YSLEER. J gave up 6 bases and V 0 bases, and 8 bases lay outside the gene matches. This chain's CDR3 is CASSQEVLGEGEQYF. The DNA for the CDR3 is TGCGCCAGCAGCCAAGAGGTATTGGGGGAGGGCGAGCAGTACTTC.

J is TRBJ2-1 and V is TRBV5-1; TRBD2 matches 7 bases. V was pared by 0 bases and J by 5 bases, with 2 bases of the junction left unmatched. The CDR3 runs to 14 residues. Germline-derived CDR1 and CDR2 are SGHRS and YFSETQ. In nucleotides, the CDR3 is TGCGCCAGCAGCTTGGGGACTAGTCACAATGAGCAGTTCTTC. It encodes CASSLGTSHNEQFF.

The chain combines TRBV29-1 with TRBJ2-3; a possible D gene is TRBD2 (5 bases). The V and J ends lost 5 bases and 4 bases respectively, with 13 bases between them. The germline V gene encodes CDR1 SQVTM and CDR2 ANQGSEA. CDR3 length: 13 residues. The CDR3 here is CSVSLVSSDTQYF. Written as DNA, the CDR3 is TGCAGCGTTTCACTAGTATCGTCAGATACGCAGTATTTT.

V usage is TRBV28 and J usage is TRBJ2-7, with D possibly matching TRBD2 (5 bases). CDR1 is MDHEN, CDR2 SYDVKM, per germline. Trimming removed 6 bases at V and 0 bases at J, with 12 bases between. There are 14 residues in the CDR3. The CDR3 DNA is TGTGCCAGCAGGCGGGCTGCGAGCTCCTACGAGCAGTACGTC. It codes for CASRRAASSYEQYV.

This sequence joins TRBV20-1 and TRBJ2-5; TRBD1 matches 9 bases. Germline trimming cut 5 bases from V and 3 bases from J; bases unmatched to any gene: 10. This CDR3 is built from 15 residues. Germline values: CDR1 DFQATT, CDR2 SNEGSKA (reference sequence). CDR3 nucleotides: TGCAGTGCTGAGGCCGGGACAGGGTGGGAAGAGACCCAGTACTTC. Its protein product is CSAEAGTGWEETQYF.

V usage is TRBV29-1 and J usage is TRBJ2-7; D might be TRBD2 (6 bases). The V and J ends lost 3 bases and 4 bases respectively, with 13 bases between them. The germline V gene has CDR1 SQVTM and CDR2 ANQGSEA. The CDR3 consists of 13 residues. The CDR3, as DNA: TGCAGCGTTGATGGAGGGTCTCCGTACGAGCAGTACTTC. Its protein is CSVDGGSPYEQYF.